This entry describes one T cell receptor (beta chain). Its antigen is unidentified. The junction departs from the called germline gene at one end, perhaps through a read error. This specimen belongs to a study of tumor and adjacent non-tumor tissue in lung cancer. On the study more broadly: Each sample yielded approximately 4.2 million productive TCRbeta reads on average. General study findings and limits: TCR diversity was significantly greater in tumor than normal lung tissue. Top 100 clones took a larger repertoire share in normal lung.

CDR3 length: 17 residues. CDR1 and CDR2 from the germline V gene are MNHEY and SVGEGT. Three rounds of nested PCR, following a modified ARM-PCR protocol, produced the TCRbeta library. TCRdb itself ran the multiplex PCR reads through MiXCR, one entry per CDR3 protein. The sample carries more than 90,000 distinct CDR3 sequences, around 64% recorded once. No cell sorting was done before RNA was extracted from the tissue. Chemotherapy-naive patients with new lung cancer underwent thoracic surgery in China, August–late 2014. The source is a man aged 55 to 69 with non-small cell lung cancer. The chain recombines TRBV6-2 or TRBV6-3 with TRBJ1-2, with D possibly matching TRBD1 (6 bases). Sequenced material: lung tumor tissue. The CDR3 region has the DNA TGTGCCAGCAGTTCGCTGACAGGATCCGCCCTGGGCTATGGTTACACCTTC. Translation gives CASSSLTGSALGYGYTF.